These 8 T cell receptor beta chains originate from one sample sequenced in a study of blood T cells in healthy people across ages. Primed by a sample-barcoded 5' primer and a J-beta primer mix, a second PCR proceeded for about 6 to 11 cycles. TCRdb passed the 5' RACE reads through MiXCR, listing each CDR3 protein once. The table has fewer than 1,200,000 distinct CDR3 sequences, about 23% seen once. This sample was also put to use in a study of T cells of mothers and their children.

Sequencing input: blood. These receptors were collected from a girl aged 2 to 10 in good health.

This clonotype has just a few counts. One end of the junction varies from germline; a read error may be responsible. This chain joins TRBV11-3 and TRBJ2-5; D may be TRBD1 or TRBD2 (5 bases each). The germline V gene has CDR1 SGHNT and CDR2 YENEEA. The CDR3 sequence is 13 residues long. This chain's CDR3 is CASSPTGTREQSF. The CDR3 DNA reads TGTGCCAGCAGCCCGACCGGGACCCGTGAGCAGTCCTTC.

This sequence joins TRBV6-5 and TRBJ2-3; D not resolved. Between the trimmed V and J ends, which lost 7 bases and 6 bases, there was a span of 14 bases. The V gene's germline CDR1 is MNHEY and CDR2 SVGAGI. The CDR3 totals 13 residues. DNA of the CDR3: TGTGCCAGCACCCCGCAGGCCACGGATACGCAGTATTTT. Amino acids: CASTPQATDTQYF.

The chain carries TRBV12-3 or TRBV12-4 and TRBJ2-7; perhaps TRBD1 as D (6 bases). TRBJ2-1 matches the DNA end more closely, so the J call is doubtful. This CDR3 has 13 residues. CDR3 nucleotides: TGTGCCAGCAAAAAGGGGGAGTACAATGAGCAGTTCTTC. It is translated as CASKKGEYNEQFF.

A word on this clonotype: Sequence at one end of the junction differs from germline and may be a read error. The chain employs TRBV7-9 and TRBJ1-1, with D tentatively TRBD1 (6 bases). The germline CDR1 and CDR2 sequences are SEHNR and FQNEAQ (reference sequence). CDR3 length equals 17 residues. CDR3 bases: TGTGCCAACAGCTCTAGGGGTTCAGGGGTAATCAACACTGAAGCTTTCTTT. This translates into CANSSRGSGVINTEAFF. Variable domain in full (rest from reference TRBV7-9 and TRBJ1-1): DTGVSQNPRHKITKRGQNVTFRCDPISEHNRLYWYRQTLGQGPEFLTYFQNEAQLEKSRLLSDRFSAERPKGSFSTLEIQRTEQGDSAMYLCANSSRGSGVINTEAFFGQGTRLTVV.

The V call is TRBV28, the J call TRBJ2-5, with a possible D match to TRBD2 (5 bases). The J call could be wrong; TRBJ2-7 is a better fit for the DNA end. This CDR3 is 13 amino acids long. The germline gives CDR1 MDHEN, CDR2 SYDVKM. The CDR3 DNA reads TGTGCCAGCAACGACGGGATAAGGTACGAGCAGTACTTC. It is translated as CASNDGIRYEQYF.

This clonotype was picked up a small number of times. The chain uses TRBV29-1 and TRBJ2-5; 11 bases are shared with TRBD2. The CDR3 length is 15 residues. V was pared by 3 bases and J by 1 base, with 4 bases of the junction left unmatched. The germline gives CDR1 SQVTM, CDR2 ANQGSEA. The CDR3: CSVDVTSGAQETQYF. CDR3 DNA sequence: TGCAGCGTTGACGTGACTAGCGGGGCCCAAGAGACCCAGTACTTC.

The table lists this clonotype with many counts. The CDR3 loop is CASTNGETQYF. Written as DNA, the CDR3 is TGTGCCAGCACCAACGGGGAGACCCAGTACTTC. This sequence joins TRBV6-2 or TRBV6-3 and TRBJ2-5, with no clear D. Trimming stripped 7 bases from V and 5 bases from J, with 8 bases between. Germline CDR1 is MNHEY and CDR2 is SVGEGT. The CDR3 has 11 residues.

This clonotype was seen more than once but under ten times. The genes are TRBV20-1 and TRBJ2-1; D possibly corresponds to TRBD2 (6 bases). CDR1 DFQATT and CDR2 SNEGSKA come from the germline V gene (reference sequence). Trimming left V 5 bases short and J 0 bases short, with 11 bases between. The CDR3 is 14 amino acids. The CDR3 reads CSAWGDSSYNEQFF. The CDR3 DNA follows: TGCAGTGCTTGGGGGGACTCCTCCTACAATGAGCAGTTCTTC.